These 28 T cell receptor beta chains were sequenced from one sample in a study of T-cell reconstitution after alpha-beta-depleted transplantation in children. A library of TCRbeta sequences, prepared with unique molecular identifiers, was generated. TCRdb analysed the PCR reads with MiXCR anew, one entry per CDR3 protein. The sample carries about 440,000 distinct CDR3 sequences, roughly two fifths recorded once. The material sequenced was PBMCs, taken before TCRalphabeta/CD19-depleted stem cell transplant. The source of these receptors is a girl aged 2-10 years with aplastic anemia, due to receive a stem cell transplant.

The J gene is TRBJ2-3, the V gene TRBV3-1; 12 bases line up with TRBD2. Germline CDR1 reads LGHDT; CDR2 reads YNNKEL (reference sequence). CDR3 length equals 17 residues. J lost 6 bases, V lost 11 bases, and 18 bases had no gene match. CDR3 residues: CACTLLLAGGGMDTQYF. In nucleotides, the CDR3 is TGTGCCTGCACCCTTCTACTAGCGGGAGGAGGGATGGATACGCAGTATTTT.

In its sample, this clonotype was seen a few times. The chain carries TRBV7-9 and TRBJ2-3; 10 bases align to TRBD1. Germline trimming cut 1 base from V and 0 bases from J; bases unmatched to any gene: 4. The length of the CDR3 is 17 residues. Germline CDR1 is SEHNR and CDR2 is FQNEAQ (reference sequence). DNA of the CDR3: TGTGCCAGCAGCTTAGGGGACAGGGGACCAAGCACAGATACGCAGTATTTT. It translates to CASSLGDRGPSTDTQYF.

The chain combines TRBV10-3 with TRBJ2-4; D is tentatively TRBD1 or TRBD2 (5 bases each). Trimming stripped 4 bases from V and 1 base from J, with 11 bases between. Germline loops: CDR1 ENHRY, CDR2 SYGVKD. The length of the CDR3 is 15 residues. CDR3: CAISAGTEAKNIQYF. The CDR3 DNA is TGTGCCATCAGTGCAGGGACGGAGGCCAAAAACATTCAGTACTTC.

This clonotype was recorded at least ten times. The rearrangement links TRBV2 to TRBJ1-1; D perhaps matches TRBD1 (6 bases). V was trimmed by 5 bases and J by 3 bases, leaving 7 bases between them. Germline CDR1 and CDR2: SNHLY and FYNNEI. The CDR3 consists of 12 residues. CDR3 region: CASSRQDTEAFF. The DNA for the CDR3 is TGTGCCAGCAGTCGACAGGACACTGAAGCTTTCTTT.

Here the CDR3 DNA reads TGTGCCAGCAGCTTCGGGACTAGCGGGAGTCGAGAGACCCAGTACTTC. It yields the protein CASSFGTSGSRETQYF. The chain recombines TRBV11-2 with TRBJ2-5; 14 positions agree with TRBD2. This CDR3 has 16 residues. The germline CDR1 and CDR2 sequences are SGHAT and FQNNGV. Germline trimming cut 3 bases from V and 4 bases from J; bases unmatched to any gene: 4.

This clonotype has a handful of counts. The chain employs TRBV14 and TRBJ2-7; D may be TRBD2 (6 bases). V gave up 4 bases and J gave up 3 bases, with 10 bases separating them. The CDR3 sequence is 13 residues long. Germline-derived CDR1 and CDR2 are SGHDN and FVKESK. CDR3 DNA sequence: TGTGCCAGCAGCCCGGGACTTAACTACGAGCAGTACTTC. Protein sequence: CASSPGLNYEQYF. The variable domain in full, completed from reference TRBV14 and TRBJ2-7, reads EAGVTQFPSHSVIEKGQTVTLRCDPISGHDNLYWYRRVMGKEIKFLLHFVKESKQDESGMPNNRFLAERTGGTYSTLKVQPAELEDSGVYFCASSPGLNYEQYFGPGTRLTVT.

This chain joins TRBV12-3 or TRBV12-4 and TRBJ2-4; 11 bases are shared with TRBD1. V dropped 5 bases and J dropped 2; count of bases not matched to a gene: 11. The CDR3 length is 18 residues. This CDR3 reads CASSATGGTGGTKNIQYF. Written as DNA, the CDR3 is TGTGCCAGCAGTGCCACCGGCGGGACAGGGGGGACCAAAAACATTCAGTACTTC.

The chain has TRBV3-1 and TRBJ2-7; a possible D gene is TRBD1 (6 bases). Trimming cost V 0 bases and J 3 bases, with 12 bases left between them. CDR3 length equals 15 residues. Germline loops: CDR1 LGHDT, CDR2 YNNKEL (reference sequence). The CDR3 sequence is CASSQDRGHGYEQYF. CDR3 nucleotide sequence: TGTGCCAGCAGCCAAGACAGGGGACACGGCTACGAGCAGTACTTC.

The chain carries TRBV12-3 or TRBV12-4 and TRBJ2-1; D may correspond to TRBD1 or TRBD2 (6 bases each). V was clipped by 8 bases and J by 1 base, with 12 bases between them. This CDR3 has 14 residues. The CDR3 nucleotides are TGTGCCAGCCGACCGGGGGCTTCCTACAATGAGCAGTTCTTC. It encodes CASRPGASYNEQFF.

Only one count was recorded for this clonotype. V usage is TRBV10-3 and J usage is TRBJ2-1; TRBD2 might be the D (6 bases). The germline V and J ends were trimmed by 0 bases and 3 bases, with 9 bases remaining between them. This CDR3 spans 15 amino acids. The germline V gene encodes CDR1 ENHRY and CDR2 SYGVKD. The CDR3 sequence is CAISESRGDYNEQFF. The CDR3 DNA follows: TGTGCCATCAGTGAGTCGCGGGGAGACTACAATGAGCAGTTCTTC.

This clonotype was recorded a few times. The V and J genes are TRBV4-2 and TRBJ2-5; D gene uncertain. V dropped 0 bases and J dropped 4 bases, with 12 bases sitting between them. CDR1 and CDR2 from the germline V gene are LGHNA and YNFKEQ. CDR3 length equals 15 residues. For the CDR3, the DNA is TGTGCCAGCAGCCAAGATCTTTCCCTCGGAGAGACCCAGTACTTC. It is translated as CASSQDLSLGETQYF.

This clonotype is a singleton in its sample. The genes are TRBV19 and TRBJ2-7; 7 bases fit TRBD2. From germline, CDR1 is LNHDA and CDR2 SQIVND (reference sequence). The V and J ends lost 3 bases and 3 bases, in that order; junction bases with no gene match: 5. This CDR3 spans 14 amino acids. CDR3 sequence (DNA): TGTGCCAGTAGTATCGGGGCGGGAGTCTACGAGCAGTACTTC. Protein product: CASSIGAGVYEQYF.

This clonotype appeared many times. The gene calls are TRBV20-1 and TRBJ2-7; TRBD2 agrees at 9 bases. Trimming cost V 3 bases and J 4 bases; bases outside gene matches: 7. Germline V gene data show CDR1 as DFQATT and CDR2 as SNEGSKA (reference sequence). This CDR3 contains 14 residues. The CDR3 nucleotides are TGCAGTGCTAGCGCGGGAGGGAAAATTTACGAGCAGTACTTC. Translated, it gives CSASAGGKIYEQYF.

The chain uses TRBV2 and TRBJ2-1, with TRBD1 as a possible D gene (6 bases). The V end was cut by 3 bases, the J end by 4 bases, with 13 bases between. Germline V gives CDR1 SNHLY, CDR2 FYNNEI. There are 15 residues in the CDR3. The CDR3 reads CASSDFRTAYNEQFF. The CDR3 bases are TGTGCCAGCAGTGACTTTCGGACAGCGTACAATGAGCAGTTCTTC.

The sample holds many counts of this clonotype. The chain combines TRBV20-1 with TRBJ1-1, with D hard to call. Between the trimmed V and J ends, which lost 6 bases and 0 bases, there was a span of 8 bases. Germline-derived CDR1 and CDR2 are DFQATT and SNEGSKA (reference sequence). The CDR3 length is 12 residues. CDR3 bases: TGCAGTGCAGGGTTACTGAACACTGAAGCTTTCTTT. Its translation is CSAGLLNTEAFF.

This clonotype turned up a few times. The chain is built from TRBV7-2 and TRBJ2-4; weak D call: TRBD1 (6 bases). V lost 5 bases and J lost 4, with 12 bases in between. The CDR3 runs 14 residues. Germline CDR1 and CDR2: SGHTA and FQGNSA. CDR3 coding DNA: TGTGCCAGCAGCCCAGCCAGGGGAAAAAACATTCAGTACTTC. This sequence encodes CASSPARGKNIQYF.

This chain connects TRBV7-9 to TRBJ2-3; 7 nucleotides agree with TRBD1. This CDR3 spans 14 amino acids. The V gene end was trimmed by 4 bases and the J gene end by 2 bases; junction bases not matched to a gene: 3. Per germline, CDR1 SEHNR and CDR2 FQNEAQ (reference sequence). CDR3 loop: CASSWGQNTDTQYF. The CDR3, as DNA: TGTGCCAGCAGCTGGGGACAGAACACAGATACGCAGTATTTT. The variable domain in full, with the rest retrieved from reference TRBV7-9 and TRBJ2-3, is DTGVSQNPRHKITKRGQNVTFRCDPISEHNRLYWYRQTLGQGPEFLTYFQNEAQLEKSRLLSDRFSAERPKGSFSTLEIQRTEQGDSAMYLCASSWGQNTDTQYFGPGTRLTVL.

This clonotype was recorded at least ten times. J is TRBJ1-1 and V is TRBV10-3; tentative D call: TRBD1 (6 bases). Trimming shortened V by 10 bases and J by 5 bases, and 23 bases separated the two germline ends. Per the germline V gene, CDR1 is ENHRY and CDR2 is SYGVKD. This CDR3 has 15 amino acids. The DNA for the CDR3 is TGTGCCAACCCGTGGGACGGAGGGGGGGAGACTGAAGCTTTCTTT. Protein: CANPWDGGGETEAFF.

This clonotype appeared many times. The CDR3 DNA is TGTGCCAGCAGTTTCGGGGTCTCCTACGAGCAGTACTTC. Encoded protein: CASSFGVSYEQYF. This sequence joins TRBV27 and TRBJ2-7; perhaps TRBD2 as D (5 bases). With 3 bases removed from V and 0 bases from J, the gap between germline ends came to 6 bases. From germline, CDR1 is MNHEY and CDR2 SMNVEV (reference sequence). The CDR3 sequence is 13 residues long.

This clonotype appeared a few times. The chain uses TRBV5-1 and TRBJ2-7; D is possibly TRBD2 (7 bases). The CDR3 extends over 14 amino acids. The germline V and J ends were trimmed by 7 bases and 0 bases, with 14 bases remaining between them. Germline values: CDR1 SGHRS, CDR2 YFSETQ. CDR3 sequence reads: CASGGGGGSYEQYF. The CDR3, as DNA: TGCGCCAGCGGAGGGGGGGGCGGCTCCTACGAGCAGTACTTC.

This clonotype was detected many times. The chain is built from TRBV20-1 and TRBJ1-1; possibly TRBD1 for D (6 bases). From germline, CDR1 is DFQATT and CDR2 SNEGSKA (reference sequence). The CDR3 consists of 13 residues. Deletions cut 7 bases from V and 0 bases from J, with 12 bases between. The CDR3 sequence: CSVRTDMNTEAFF. CDR3 DNA sequence: TGCAGTGTCCGGACAGACATGAACACTGAAGCTTTCTTT.

This clonotype occurred a few times. The chain carries TRBV20-1 and TRBJ1-2; 8 nucleotides line up with TRBD1. The CDR3 extends over 14 amino acids. The V and J ends lost 4 bases and 2 bases, in that order; junction bases with no gene match: 6. Germline-derived CDR1 and CDR2 are DFQATT and SNEGSKA (reference sequence). CDR3 sequence: CSATQGQENYGYTF. The CDR3 bases are TGCAGTGCTACCCAGGGACAGGAAAACTATGGCTACACCTTC.

V usage is TRBV28 and J usage is TRBJ2-5; D is undetermined. The length of the CDR3 is 12 residues. Per the germline V gene, CDR1 is MDHEN and CDR2 is SYDVKM. Deletions cut 3 bases from V and 4 bases from J, with 6 bases between. The CDR3 DNA follows: TGTGCCAGCAGTTTTGCGCCAGAGACCCAGTACTTC. Amino acid sequence: CASSFAPETQYF.

The V call is TRBV5-1, the J call TRBJ2-7; D remains ambiguous. Trimming shortened V by 5 bases and J by 0 bases, and 9 bases separated the two germline ends. There are 13 residues in the CDR3. CDR1 and CDR2 (germline): SGHRS, YFSETQ. The CDR3 region has the DNA TGCGCCAGCAGGAAAGGGCCCTCCTACGAGCAGTACTTC. Its protein is CASRKGPSYEQYF.

The rearrangement joins TRBV15 to TRBJ2-2, with 7 bases lining up with TRBD1. Germline CDR1 and CDR2: LNHNV and YYDKDF (reference sequence). The V gene end was trimmed by 1 base and the J gene end by 14 bases; junction bases not matched to a gene: 4. CDR3 length: 12 residues. CDR3 nucleotide sequence: TGTGCCACCAGCAGAGCCCACAGGGGTCTGTTTTTT. This codes for CATSRAHRGLFF.

This clonotype was counted only a few times. The rearrangement links TRBV6-1 to TRBJ2-3; 8 bases are a match to TRBD1. The CDR3 is 17 residues long. V lost 6 bases, J lost 2 bases, and 13 bases stayed unmatched. Germline V lookup: CDR1 MNHNS, CDR2 SASEGT. The CDR3 DNA reads TGTGCCAGCAGCAGCGATCAGGGGGCGAGAGTCACAGATACGCAGTATTTT. Protein product: CASSSDQGARVTDTQYF.

V and J are TRBV5-1 and TRBJ2-1; TRBD2 matches at 9 bases. The CDR3 length is 18 residues. The germline CDR1 and CDR2 sequences are SGHRS and YFSETQ. The ends lost 1 base at V and 6 bases at J; junction bases unmatched: 14. CDR3 residues: CASSLLRPTRGGLNEQFF. The CDR3 DNA reads TGCGCCAGCAGCTTGCTCAGGCCTACGCGGGGGGGCCTCAATGAGCAGTTCTTC. Supplemented by reference TRBV5-1 and TRBJ2-1, the full variable domain reads KAGVTQTPRYLIKTRGQQVTLSCSPISGHRSVSWYQQTPGQGLQFLFEYFSETQRNKGNFPGRFSGRQFSNSRSEMNVSTLELGDSALYLCASSLLRPTRGGLNEQFFGPGTRLTVL.

The chain joins TRBV20-1 to TRBJ2-1; tentatively, D is TRBD2 (5 bases). Trimming took 2 bases from V and 9 from J, leaving 14 bases between them. CDR1 is DFQATT, CDR2 SNEGSKA, per germline (reference sequence). There are 13 residues in the CDR3. The CDR3 bases are TGCAGTGCTAGAACGAGCGGAACGGGTGAGCAGTTCTTC. Its translation: CSARTSGTGEQFF.